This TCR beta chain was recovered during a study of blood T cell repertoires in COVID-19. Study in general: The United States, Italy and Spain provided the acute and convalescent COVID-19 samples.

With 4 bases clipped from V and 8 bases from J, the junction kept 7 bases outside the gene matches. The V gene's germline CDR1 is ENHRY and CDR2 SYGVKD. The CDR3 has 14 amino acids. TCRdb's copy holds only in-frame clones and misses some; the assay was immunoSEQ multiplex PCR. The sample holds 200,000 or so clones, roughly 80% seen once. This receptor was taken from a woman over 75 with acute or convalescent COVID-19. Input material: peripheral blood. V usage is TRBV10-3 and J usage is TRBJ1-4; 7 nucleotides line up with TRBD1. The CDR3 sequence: CAISAKGAGEKLFF. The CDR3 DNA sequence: TGTGCCATCAGTGCTAAGGGGGCAGGGGAAAAACTGTTTTTT.